The 27 T cell receptor beta chains below were found in one sample sequenced in a study of T cell repertoires in cytomegalovirus infection. No antigen is known for these receptors. Using its own MiXCR run on the reads, TCRdb lists one record per CDR3 protein. The sample has 450,000 to 550,000 distinct CDR3 sequences, under 55% seen once. Sequences were derived from cultured PBMCs, sampled from culture after CMV antigen stimulation. The receptors were sampled from a human donor in good health (CMV status not recorded). Some clones in this sample may be carry-over from other donors' samples.

This clonotype was seen only a few times. The chain combines TRBV7-2 with TRBJ1-6; 9 nucleotides align to TRBD1. V trimming: 4 bases; J trimming: 9 bases; junction bases outside the gene matches: 7. The CDR3 covers 15 residues. Per germline, CDR1 SGHTA and CDR2 FQGNSA. The CDR3 spells CASSSAGQGFSPLHF. The CDR3 region has the DNA TGTGCCAGCAGCTCCGCGGGACAGGGATTTTCACCCCTCCACTTT.

The genes are TRBV6-1 and TRBJ2-1; D is unclear. V was shortened by 3 bases and J by 5 bases, with 2 bases between the two germline ends. The CDR3 runs to 11 residues. CDR1 MNHNS and CDR2 SASEGT come from the germline V gene. Here the CDR3 DNA reads TGTGCCAGCAGTGACCACAATGAGCAGTTCTTC. Protein product: CASSDHNEQFF.

The chain joins TRBV18 to TRBJ2-3; D uncertain. Germline lookup yields CDR1 KGHSH and CDR2 LQKENI. Trimming left V 4 bases short and J 1 base short, with 12 bases between. The CDR3 loop spans 15 amino acids. The CDR3 bases are TGTGCCAGCTCACTACGAAGCAGGCGCACAGATACGCAGTATTTT. Its translation is CASSLRSRRTDTQYF.

This clonotype was found a few times. V gene TRBV5-4 combines with J gene TRBJ1-1; the D gene is possibly TRBD1 (5 bases). V was trimmed by 4 bases and J by 4 bases, leaving 20 bases between them. The CDR3 length is 16 residues. Germline CDR1 and CDR2: SGHNT and YYREEE (reference sequence). For the CDR3, the DNA is TGTGCCAGCAGCCGGGGGGTTCCATCCCAATTCACTGAAGCTTTCTTT. This sequence encodes CASSRGVPSQFTEAFF.

V and J are TRBV5-1 and TRBJ2-5; TRBD1 aligns across 12 bases. Germline V gene lookup returns CDR1 SGHRS and CDR2 YFSETQ. There are 15 residues in the CDR3. After removal of 4 bases from V and 4 bases from J, the junction contained 5 bases not matched to a gene. The CDR3 loop reads CASSAGTGGGETQYF. CDR3 coding DNA: TGCGCCAGCAGCGCCGGGACAGGGGGCGGAGAGACCCAGTACTTC.

This chain links TRBV4-1 with TRBJ2-1; TRBD1 matches 7 bases. V dropped 5 bases and J dropped 5; count of bases not matched to a gene: 9. This CDR3 contains 15 residues. Germline values: CDR1 MGHRA, CDR2 YSYEKL. The CDR3 here is CASSSGQIRNNEQFF. The CDR3 DNA follows: TGCGCCAGCAGCTCGGGACAGATTCGGAACAATGAGCAGTTCTTC.

J is TRBJ2-2 and V is TRBV5-6; D unclear. CDR3 size: 15 residues. V lost 7 bases and J lost 6, with 19 bases in between. The germline V gene has CDR1 SGHDT and CDR2 YYEEEE. Here the CDR3 reads CASHPLGIGAGELFF. The CDR3 DNA follows: TGTGCCAGCCACCCGCTGGGAATAGGTGCCGGGGAGCTGTTTTTT.

This clonotype appeared a few times. This rearrangement joins TRBV6-1 to TRBJ2-3; 8 bases are a match to TRBD1. Germline V lookup: CDR1 MNHNS, CDR2 SASEGT. V lost 8 bases and J lost 2; bases outside the gene matches: 3. This CDR3 region has 13 residues. The CDR3 protein is CASEGQDTDTQYF. The CDR3 DNA is TGTGCCAGCGAGGGACAGGACACAGATACGCAGTATTTT.

V usage is TRBV4-1 and J usage is TRBJ2-1, with a tentative D call TRBD2 (6 bases). Germline values: CDR1 MGHRA, CDR2 YSYEKL. This CDR3 region has 14 residues. V lost 2 bases and J 7 bases, leaving 12 bases between the germline ends. The CDR3 region has the DNA TGCGCCAGCAGCCAACCCGCCGCGGGGAATGAGCAGTTCTTC. This translates into CASSQPAAGNEQFF.

The J gene is TRBJ2-1, the V gene TRBV7-9, with 14 bases matching TRBD2. The CDR3 covers 16 residues. From germline, CDR1 is SEHNR and CDR2 FQNEAQ (reference sequence). The ends lost 5 bases at V and 12 bases at J; junction bases unmatched: 12. CDR3 sequence: CASSHQAGLAGVRQFF. CDR3 coding DNA: TGTGCCAGCAGCCACCAGGCGGGACTAGCGGGGGTCCGGCAGTTCTTC.

This chain links TRBV7-9 with TRBJ2-1; 10 bases match TRBD2. CDR3 length: 15 residues. V lost 2 bases and J lost 6; bases outside the gene matches: 4. From germline, CDR1 is SEHNR and CDR2 FQNEAQ (reference sequence). The CDR3 spells CASSLRTSGPNEQFF. The CDR3 DNA reads TGTGCCAGCAGCTTAAGGACTAGCGGACCCAATGAGCAGTTCTTC. The full variable domain, with the rest looked up from reference TRBV7-9 and TRBJ2-1, is DTGVSQNPRHKITKRGQNVTFRCDPISEHNRLYWYRQTLGQGPEFLTYFQNEAQLEKSRLLSDRFSAERPKGSFSTLEIQRTEQGDSAMYLCASSLRTSGPNEQFFGPGTRLTVL.

J is TRBJ2-1 and V is TRBV7-6; 7 positions agree with TRBD2. This CDR3 has 15 amino acids. The V and J ends lost 6 bases and 8 bases, in that order; junction bases with no gene match: 13. CDR1 is SGHVS and CDR2 is FNYEAQ in the germline V gene. The CDR3 coding sequence is TGTGCCAGCAGTCAAACGGGGCCGGGAGGCGATGAGCAGTTCTTC. Its translation: CASSQTGPGGDEQFF.

V usage is TRBV19 and J usage is TRBJ1-2; TRBD1 is a possible D gene (5 bases). CDR1 is LNHDA and CDR2 is SQIVND in the germline V gene (reference sequence). The CDR3 loop spans 17 amino acids. Trimming removed 3 bases at V and 1 base at J, with 18 bases between. For the CDR3, the DNA is TGTGCCAGTAGTATTCCCGGGAGGCGCCAGGGTAACTATGGCTACACCTTC. It encodes CASSIPGRRQGNYGYTF.

V gene TRBV7-2 combines with J gene TRBJ1-5, with 12 nucleotides matching TRBD1. CDR1 and CDR2 (germline): SGHTA, FQGNSA. The CDR3 is 16 amino acids. The V and J ends lost 0 bases and 6 bases, in that order; junction bases with no gene match: 3. As DNA, the CDR3 is TGTGCCAGCAGCTTAGCGGGACAGGGGGCAGGTCAGCCCCAGCATTTT. Protein sequence: CASSLAGQGAGQPQHF.

The chain has TRBV7-2 and TRBJ1-5; D is possibly TRBD1 (5 bases). The CDR3 has 15 amino acids. Trimming took 1 base from V and 4 from J, leaving 11 bases between them. The germline CDR1 and CDR2 sequences are SGHTA and FQGNSA. The CDR3 DNA is TGTGCCAGCAGCTTAGAATTAGGGGTGAATCAGCCCCAGCATTTT. This codes for CASSLELGVNQPQHF.

The J gene is TRBJ2-2, the V gene TRBV7-8; the D gene is possibly TRBD2 (6 bases). V was pared by 5 bases and J by 5 bases, with 12 bases between. This CDR3 region has 14 residues. CDR1 is SGHVS, CDR2 FQNEAQ, per germline. CDR3 amino acids: CASSTTSKTGELFF. CDR3 DNA: TGTGCCAGCAGCACTACTAGCAAAACCGGGGAGCTGTTTTTT.

This clonotype was seen a handful of times. The V call is TRBV4-2, the J call TRBJ2-1; 15 bases match TRBD2. The CDR3 contains 18 residues. CDR1 is LGHNA and CDR2 is YNFKEQ in the germline V gene. After removal of 1 base from V and 4 bases from J, the junction contained 5 bases not matched to a gene. Written as DNA, the CDR3 is TGTGCCAGCAGCCAAGGTCCCGGGACTAGCGGGGGGTACAATGAGCAGTTCTTC. Encoded protein: CASSQGPGTSGGYNEQFF.

This clonotype was counted between two and nine times. This chain uses TRBV7-2 with TRBJ2-1, with D possibly being TRBD2 (7 bases). This CDR3 has 17 residues. V was cut by 5 bases and J by 7 bases, with 24 bases left in between. Germline V gene sequence: CDR1 SGHTA, CDR2 FQGNSA. The CDR3 bases are TGTGCCAGCAGCCTCCGAGCAAAGGGGGGGGCCGGGAATGAGCAGTTCTTC. Residues: CASSLRAKGGAGNEQFF.

On this clonotype: The junction shows a germline mismatch at one end, possibly a read error. The chain employs TRBV4-1 and TRBJ2-3, with 8 bases matching TRBD2. Germline CDR1 is MGHRA and CDR2 is YSYEKL. The CDR3 runs 17 residues. The CDR3 DNA is TGTGCCAGCAGCCCGTGGCGGGGGGCCCTTAGCACAGATACGCAGTATTTT. It is translated as CASSPWRGALSTDTQYF.

The chain is built from TRBV10-3 and TRBJ1-2; D is undetermined. This CDR3 comprises 14 residues. Trimming took 0 bases from V and 2 from J, leaving 7 bases between them. Germline CDR1 and CDR2: ENHRY and SYGVKD. The CDR3 bases are TGTGCCATCAGTGAGTCACCCGTGAACTATGGCTACACCTTC. This codes for CAISESPVNYGYTF.

The rearrangement joins TRBV7-9 to TRBJ2-7, with unresolved D. The V gene lost 4 bases and the J gene lost 3 bases, with 19 bases spanning the gap. This CDR3 is 16 amino acids long. CDR1 SEHNR and CDR2 FQNEAQ come from the germline V gene (reference sequence). The DNA for the CDR3 is TGTGCCAGCAGCTCTAGACCGGACCCGACGGGCTACGAGCAGTACTTC. It encodes CASSSRPDPTGYEQYF.

The chain links TRBV5-4 to TRBJ2-1; 9 bases are shared with TRBD2. This CDR3 is 15 amino acids long. The V gene's germline CDR1 is SGHNT and CDR2 YYREEE (reference sequence). J was trimmed by 10 bases and V by 4 bases; bases with no gene match: 12. The CDR3 bases are TGTGCCAGCAGCACCGGGGGTAGCGGGAGAGGAGAGCAGTTCTTC. Residues: CASSTGGSGRGEQFF. The full variable domain, its missing parts supplied by reference TRBV5-4 and TRBJ2-1, is ETGVTQSPTHLIKTRGQQVTLRCSSQSGHNTVSWYQQALGQGPQFIFQYYREEENGRGNFPPRFSGLQFPNYSSELNVNALELDDSALYLCASSTGGSGRGEQFFGPGTRLTVL.

The rearrangement uses TRBV4-3 and TRBJ2-3; D is possibly TRBD2 (5 bases). Trimming cost V 3 bases and J 3 bases, with 16 bases left between them. Germline lookup yields CDR1 LGHNA and CDR2 YSLEER. The CDR3 contains 16 residues. This chain's CDR3 is CASSHPIRGGTDTQYF. CDR3 coding DNA: TGCGCCAGCAGCCACCCCATTCGGGGTGGGACAGATACGCAGTATTTT.

The chain uses TRBV7-2 and TRBJ2-7; D perhaps matches TRBD1 (5 bases). The CDR3 sequence is 12 residues long. V lost 0 bases and J 6 bases, leaving 6 bases between the germline ends. Germline V CDR1 and CDR2: SGHTA, FQGNSA. CDR3 in DNA: TGTGCCAGCAGCTTAGCGGGGCGCGAGCAGTACTTC. As protein: CASSLAGREQYF. Full variable domain (rest looked up from reference TRBV7-2 and TRBJ2-7): GAGVSQSPSNKVTEKGKDVELRCDPISGHTALYWYRQSLGQGLEFLIYFQGNSAPDKSGLPSDRFSAERTGGSVSTLTIQRTQQEDSAVYLCASSLAGREQYFGPGTRLTVT.

The rearrangement links TRBV12-3 or TRBV12-4 to TRBJ2-5; 9 nucleotides agree with TRBD2. The V segment lost 5 bases and the J segment 4 bases; nucleotides outside the gene matches: 14. CDR3 length equals 17 residues. The CDR3 nucleotides read TGTGCCAGCAGTAGGGGGGTAGCGGGAGTCAGGGGAGAGACCCAGTACTTC. This gives the protein CASSRGVAGVRGETQYF.

This clonotype was observed a few times. The chain carries TRBV10-1 and TRBJ2-3, with D possibly TRBD1 on 5 matching bases. V shed 5 bases and J shed 9 bases, with 12 bases lying between them. CDR3 length: 12 amino acids. The germline gives CDR1 WNHNN, CDR2 SYGVQD (reference sequence). This CDR3 is CASSSDRFTQYF. DNA of the CDR3: TGCGCCAGCAGTTCCGACAGATTCACGCAGTATTTT.

The rearrangement uses TRBV7-9 and TRBJ2-7; 12 positions match TRBD2. The J segment lost 3 bases and the V segment lost 3 bases, leaving 3 bases of the junction unmatched. Germline CDR1 SEHNR, CDR2 FQNEAQ (reference sequence). The CDR3 contains 15 residues. DNA of the CDR3: TGTGCCAGCAGCTTCGGACTAGCGGGGCTCTACGAGCAGTACTTC. As protein: CASSFGLAGLYEQYF. The entire variable domain, with the rest obtained from reference TRBV7-9 and TRBJ2-7, is as follows: DTGVSQNPRHKITKRGQNVTFRCDPISEHNRLYWYRQTLGQGPEFLTYFQNEAQLEKSRLLSDRFSAERPKGSFSTLEIQRTEQGDSAMYLCASSFGLAGLYEQYFGPGTRLTVT.